A single T cell receptor beta chain is shown here with its context. The antigen remains unidentified. The data derive from a study of T-cell memory formation after mild COVID-19. Findings of the study overall: CD4/CD8 balance held among clones contracting day 15 to 85, and later expanders leaned CD4+.

Each CDR3 protein is one row after TCRdb ran MiXCR on the 5' RACE reads. In the table there are fewer than 140,000 distinct CDR3 sequences, about a sixth of which are singletons. Looked up from germline, CDR1 is MNHNY and CDR2 is SVGAGI (reference sequence). This CDR3 comprises 18 residues. J lost 5 bases, V lost 0 bases, and 14 bases had no gene match. This chain uses TRBV6-6 with TRBJ2-7; TRBD1 aligns across 9 bases. The clonotype was recovered from an adult woman who had mild COVID-19 (a few samples of this study predate the infection). Cell type and time point are not known. The sequenced sample consisted of PBMCs or a T cell subset sorted from them (not recorded which). The CDR3 loop reads CASSYSITAGTGNHEQYF. The DNA for the CDR3 is TGTGCCAGCAGTTACTCGATCACCGCCGGGACAGGGAATCACGAGCAGTACTTC.